The 23 T cell receptor beta chains given below trace back to one sample, sequenced in a study of blood T cell repertoires in COVID-19. Libraries were prepared by immunoSEQ multiplex PCR; TCRdb keeps only in-frame clonotypes and omits some of them. The sample shows about 210,000 clones, almost 85% of them seen only once. The specimen was peripheral blood. The source of these receptors is a woman aged 40 to 50 with acute or convalescent COVID-19.

This chain joins TRBV10-3 and TRBJ2-5; maybe TRBD2 (5 bases). V was shortened by 0 bases and J by 2 bases, with 13 bases between the two germline ends. In germline, CDR1 is ENHRY, CDR2 SYGVKD. The CDR3 loop spans 16 amino acids. CDR3 nucleotide sequence: TGTGCCATCAGTGAGTCGATTGGGAGTGGGCAAGAGACCCAGTACTTC. Translated, it gives CAISESIGSGQETQYF.

V and J are TRBV7-8 and TRBJ2-3; D possibly corresponds to TRBD2 (6 bases). Between the trimmed V and J ends, which lost 0 bases and 8 bases, there was a span of 12 bases. Looked up from germline, CDR1 is SGHVS and CDR2 is FQNEAQ. The CDR3 consists of 14 residues. CDR3 sequence reads: CASSLALQEGTQYF. As DNA, the CDR3 is TGTGCCAGCAGCTTAGCGCTTCAGGAGGGTACGCAGTATTTT.

The chain couples TRBV28 to TRBJ1-2, with TRBD1 as a possible D gene (6 bases). The V gene's germline CDR1 is MDHEN and CDR2 SYDVKM. With 4 bases removed from V and 4 bases from J, the gap between germline ends came to 13 bases. The CDR3 covers 14 residues. CDR3 coding DNA: TGTGCCAGCAGTTCACCGGACAGCCCCTATGGCTACACCTTC. Translated: CASSSPDSPYGYTF.

The chain recombines TRBV3-1 (or the pseudogene TRBV3-2) with TRBJ1-1, with D possibly matching TRBD1 (5 bases). Trimming shortened V by 0 bases and J by 11 bases, and 10 bases separated the two germline ends. This CDR3 comprises 12 residues. Germline V gene lookup returns CDR1 LGHDT and CDR2 YNNKEL (reference sequence). CDR3 sequence (DNA): TGTGCCAGCAGCCAAGAGGGGGGGGAGGCTTTCTTT. This codes for CASSQEGGEAFF.

The rearrangement links TRBV7-9 to TRBJ1-1; no firm D call. Germline CDR1 reads SEHNR; CDR2 reads FQNEAQ (reference sequence). Trimming stripped 5 bases from V and 6 bases from J, with 16 bases between. CDR3 length: 14 residues. The CDR3 coding sequence is TGTGCCAGCAGCGACCAGGCGGGCTCGGCTGAAGCTTTCTTT. Protein: CASSDQAGSAEAFF.

This sequence joins TRBV11-2 and TRBJ1-4; 9 bases fit TRBD1. V shed 1 base and J 8 bases; nucleotides not matched to a gene: 5. The CDR3 spans 15 residues. CDR1 is SGHAT, CDR2 FQNNGV, per germline. For the CDR3, the DNA is TGTGCCAGCAGCTTAGGGGACAGGGATGACGAAAAACTGTTTTTT. Translating gives CASSLGDRDDEKLFF.

The chain is built from TRBV5-1 and TRBJ1-3; 11 bases are shared with TRBD1. The CDR3 contains 16 residues. Germline CDR1 and CDR2: SGHRS and YFSETQ. The V and J ends lost 4 bases and 2 bases, in that order; junction bases with no gene match: 5. DNA of the CDR3: TGCGCCAGCAGCACAAGGACAGGGGGCACTGGAAACACCATATATTTT. This sequence encodes CASSTRTGGTGNTIYF.

This rearrangement joins TRBV19 to TRBJ2-7; 7 nucleotides agree with TRBD1. Germline CDR1 reads LNHDA; CDR2 reads SQIVND (reference sequence). The CDR3 is 14 amino acids. The trim removed 3 bases at V and 3 bases at J, leaving 5 bases unmatched. The CDR3 DNA is TGTGCCAGTAGTATTAAGGACAGGATCTACGAGCAGTACTTC. Translation gives CASSIKDRIYEQYF.

The chain carries TRBV6-4 and TRBJ2-2; D gene ambiguous. CDR1 and CDR2 from the germline V gene are MRHNA and SNTAGT. V was clipped by 8 bases and J by 1 base, with 11 bases between them. This CDR3 is built from 14 residues. The CDR3 is CASAQTWNTGELFF. CDR3 bases: TGTGCCAGCGCCCAGACATGGAACACCGGGGAGCTGTTTTTT.

The chain joins TRBV6-5 to TRBJ2-3; 8 nucleotides match TRBD2. The CDR3 length is 14 residues. V gave up 5 bases and J gave up 5 bases; unmatched junction bases: 6. Per germline, CDR1 MNHEY and CDR2 SVGAGI. CDR3 sequence (DNA): TGTGCCAGCAGTATACGGGGGGGAGTAGATACGCAGTATTTT. Its protein product is CASSIRGGVDTQYF.

The sample holds one count of this clone. The chain links TRBV15 to TRBJ2-1; 11 bases align to TRBD2. Germline V gene data show CDR1 as LNHNV and CDR2 as YYDKDF (reference sequence). Trimming cost V 2 bases and J 8 bases; bases outside gene matches: 5. This CDR3 has 15 residues. For the CDR3, the DNA is TGTGCCACCAGCAGACCTAGCGGGGGGTTCGATGAGCAGTTCTTC. This translates into CATSRPSGGFDEQFF.

This rearrangement joins TRBV9 to TRBJ2-7, with D possibly TRBD2 on 7 matching bases. Germline CDR1 reads SGDLS; CDR2 reads YYNGEE. Trimming stripped 4 bases from V and 2 bases from J, with 19 bases between. This CDR3 spans 16 amino acids. The CDR3 sequence is CASSPRWAGAAYEQYF. The CDR3 bases are TGTGCCAGCAGCCCCCGGTGGGCGGGGGCCGCCTACGAGCAGTACTTC.

In its sample, this clone was seen a few times. The V call is TRBV29-1, the J call TRBJ2-7; D is possibly TRBD1 (6 bases). V lost 5 bases, J lost 3 bases, and 8 bases lay in between. Germline V gene data show CDR1 as SQVTM and CDR2 as ANQGSEA. There are 11 residues in the CDR3. The CDR3: CSVMDSYEQYF. The CDR3 bases are TGCAGCGTTATGGACAGCTACGAGCAGTACTTC.

In the case of this clone: In the same sample, other DNA sequences code for this CDR3. The rearrangement links TRBV9 to TRBJ2-3; D might be TRBD2 (5 bases). The CDR3 spans 16 residues. The germline V gene encodes CDR1 SGDLS and CDR2 YYNGEE. Trimming took 4 bases from V and 2 from J, leaving 17 bases between them. The CDR3 coding sequence is TGTGCCAGCAGCCCGAGAGGGCTAGCTTCCACAGATACGCAGTATTTT. Translated, it gives CASSPRGLASTDTQYF.

The chain is built from TRBV4-3 and TRBJ2-6; D not certain. This CDR3 contains 18 residues. V was cut by 0 bases and J by 0 bases, with 12 bases left in between. Germline loops: CDR1 LGHNA, CDR2 YSLEER. In DNA, the CDR3 is TGCGCCAGCAGCCAAGATTGGAGAGGAACCTCTGGGGCCAACGTCCTGACTTTC. It encodes CASSQDWRGTSGANVLTF.

Notes on this clone: Other nucleotide sequences in the sample specify the same CDR3. The V and J genes are TRBV29-1 and TRBJ1-1, with D perhaps matching TRBD1 (6 bases). Germline V CDR1 and CDR2: SQVTM, ANQGSEA. V was pared by 5 bases and J by 4 bases, with 11 bases between. This CDR3 has 12 residues. CDR3 residues: CSVSQGSTEAFF. Here the CDR3 DNA reads TGCAGCGTTTCACAGGGAAGCACTGAAGCTTTCTTT.

This chain connects TRBV4-2 to TRBJ2-7; no definite D call. Trimming left V 0 bases short and J 2 bases short, with 5 bases between. The CDR3 runs 13 residues. Germline CDR1 and CDR2: LGHNA and YNFKEQ. The chain's CDR3 is CASSQESPYEQYF. CDR3 in DNA: TGTGCCAGCAGCCAAGAAAGCCCCTACGAGCAGTACTTC.

This clone was observed a handful of times. The chain is built from TRBV2 and TRBJ1-2; 9 bases agree with TRBD1. This CDR3 contains 13 residues. The trim removed 6 bases at V and 9 bases at J, leaving 8 bases unmatched. Per the germline V gene, CDR1 is SNHLY and CDR2 is FYNNEI. CDR3 sequence reads: CASSKGQGFSYTF. Here the CDR3 DNA reads TGTGCCAGCAGCAAGGGACAGGGTTTTAGCTACACCTTC.

The gene calls are TRBV24-1 and TRBJ2-3; 7 bases are shared with TRBD2. Germline V lookup: CDR1 KGHDR, CDR2 SFDVKD. V lost 7 bases and J lost 3; bases outside the gene matches: 12. The CDR3 is 16 residues long. In DNA, the CDR3 is TGTGCCACCAGGGCGACTAGCCGGGTTGGGACAGATACGCAGTATTTT. Amino acid sequence: CATRATSRVGTDTQYF.

The chain uses TRBV3-1 (or the pseudogene TRBV3-2) and TRBJ2-3; 7 nucleotides match TRBD1. The CDR3 has 15 amino acids. CDR1 and CDR2 from the germline V gene are LGHDT and YNNKEL (reference sequence). V was pared by 6 bases and J by 4 bases, with 10 bases of the junction left unmatched. The CDR3 spells CASSRRDRAPDTQYF. CDR3 coding DNA: TGTGCCAGCAGTCGCAGAGACAGGGCCCCAGATACGCAGTATTTT.

V usage is TRBV13 and J usage is TRBJ2-7, with 7 positions matching TRBD2. Germline CDR1 is PRHDT and CDR2 is FYEKMQ (reference sequence). The CDR3 has 16 residues. V lost 2 bases to trimming and J lost 3 bases; unmatched junction nucleotides: 10. CDR3 amino acids: CASSLRSEGGDYEQYF. The CDR3 DNA reads as TGTGCCAGCAGCTTACGCAGCGAGGGAGGGGACTACGAGCAGTACTTC.

This clone was found a few times. The chain carries TRBV18 and TRBJ2-2, with TRBD2 as a possible D gene (5 bases). V was pared by 2 bases and J by 7 bases, with 8 bases between. Germline V lookup: CDR1 KGHSH, CDR2 LQKENI. This CDR3 comprises 13 residues. CDR3 in amino acids: CASSPLRDGELFF. CDR3 DNA: TGTGCCAGCTCACCATTGAGGGACGGGGAGCTGTTTTTT.

The chain recombines TRBV3-1 (or the pseudogene TRBV3-2) with TRBJ2-7; D gene uncertain. The V and J ends lost 3 bases and 6 bases respectively, with 9 bases between them. The CDR3 length is 12 residues. CDR1 LGHDT and CDR2 YNNKEL come from the germline V gene (reference sequence). For the CDR3, the DNA is TGTGCCAGCAGCCACAAACTACGCGAGCAGTACTTC. Translated, it gives CASSHKLREQYF.